The present entry profiles one T cell receptor beta chain with its context. This entry belongs to a study of sequential checkpoint blockade in melanoma. Treatment specified: randomized to nivolumab then ipilimumab (arm A) or the reverse (arm B). No patient had prior DNA-damaging chemotherapy. PBMC sorting kept live CD3+CD8+ cells without CD19 or CD56. Assay used: immunoSEQ multiplex PCR; TCRdb lists only in-frame clones, some missing. Of approximately 14,000 clones in the sample, 77% were seen once. CDR3 length: 15 amino acids. The germline CDR1 and CDR2 sequences are SGHAT and FQNNGV. Deletions cut 0 bases from V and 5 bases from J, with 14 bases between.

The V and J genes are TRBV11-2 and TRBJ2-7; D might be TRBD1 (6 bases). Sequenced here: CD8+ T cells sorted from blood (inferred from file names), sampled from a patient given nivolumab and ipilimumab in sequence. The receptor's source is a human donor with melanoma. This CDR3 is CASSLDGGGRHEQYF. CDR3 nucleotide sequence: TGTGCCAGCAGCTTAGATGGTGGGGGCCGCCACGAGCAGTACTTC.